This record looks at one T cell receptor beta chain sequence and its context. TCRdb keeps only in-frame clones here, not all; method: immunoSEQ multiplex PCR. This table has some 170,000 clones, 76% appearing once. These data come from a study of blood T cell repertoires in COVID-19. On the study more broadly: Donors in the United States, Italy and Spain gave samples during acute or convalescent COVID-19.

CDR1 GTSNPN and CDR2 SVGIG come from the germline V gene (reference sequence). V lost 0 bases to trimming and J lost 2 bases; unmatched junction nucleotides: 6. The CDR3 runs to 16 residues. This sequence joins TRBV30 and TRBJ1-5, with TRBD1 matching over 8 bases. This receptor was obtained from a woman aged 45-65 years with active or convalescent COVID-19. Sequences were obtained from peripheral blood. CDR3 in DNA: TGTGCCTGGAGTGTACGCAGGGGGCAGGGCAATCAGCCCCAGCATTTT. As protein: CAWSVRRGQGNQPQHF.